The clone carrying this T cell receptor (beta chain) was seen a few times. Its target is unknown. Trimming left V 2 bases short and J 4 bases short, with 20 bases between. This CDR3 spans 16 amino acids. Germline V lookup: CDR1 DFQATT, CDR2 SNEGSKA (reference sequence). The data belong to a study of CD8 T cells in ankylosing spondylitis. The TCR beta libraries were generated through quantitative 5'-RACE incorporating molecular barcodes. TCRdb redid the calling of the 5' RACE reads with MiXCR, one entry per CDR3 protein. Of around 890,000 distinct CDR3 sequences listed, approximately 12% are singletons. Study findings and constraints: Previously reported in reactive arthritis synovial fluid and blood were some of the motif variants. Blood of patients with ankylosing spondylitis appeared to be characterized by a TCR beta motif of several highly homologous variants.

This TCR was recovered from a male donor with ankylosing spondylitis. The J gene is TRBJ1-1, the V gene TRBV20-1, with D maybe TRBD1 (5 bases). Sequenced sample: blood, either unsorted or a sorted T cell fraction (not recorded which). CDR3 nucleotides: TGCAGTGCTAGAATTTTCCAGGGAGGGACGGGCACTGAAGCTTTCTTT. This translates into CSARIFQGGTGTEAFF.